This T cell receptor beta chain was identified during a study of blood T cell repertoires in COVID-19. Overall study: From the United States, Italy and Spain came samples of acute and convalescent COVID-19. PBMCs, B-cell-depleted T cells, or T cells were the source of the cDNA or gDNA that made up the material.

Those enrolled, adults aged about 18 to 89 years, came from around 24 US areas. The CDR3 totals 15 residues. CDR1 is SGHNT and CDR2 is YENEEA in the germline V gene. V was clipped by 7 bases and J by 4 bases, with 17 bases between them. Authors' methods: Estimation of nucleated cell counts was performed using reference gene primer amplification. Profiled with immunoSEQ multiplex PCR; TCRdb holds only in-frame clones, not every one. V and J calls and clone size are those listed in that table; D and trimming were worked out from the DNA. Of more than 150,000 clones listed, about 85% are singletons. This clonotype was sampled from a woman under 40 who had recovered from COVID-19. Sequenced sample: PBMCs or T cells enriched from blood (not recorded which). The rearrangement links TRBV11-3 to TRBJ1-5; D is undetermined. The DNA for the CDR3 is TGTGCCAGCACGGTAGGAGAGCGGCGGAATCAGCCCCAGCATTTT. This sequence encodes CASTVGERRNQPQHF.